What follows is one TCR beta chain and its context. Antigen specificity is unknown. These data belong to a study of vaccination effects on CD4 cells after COVID-19. Following culture for 9 to 11 days, CD4+ T cells were isolated. The study found no prior SARS-CoV-2 infection in the vaccine recipients, who tested negative for nucleocapsid antibodies. Study findings and constraints: Infection- and vaccine-induced clones contracted markedly late after vaccination. Sampling in the study covered few convalescent patients and included no early post-infection timepoints.

Assay: immunoSEQ multiplex PCR; the TCRdb copy retains only in-frame clones and omits some. Among about 28,000 clones listed, roughly two thirds were seen once. Trimming took 1 base from V and 5 from J; bases not matched to a gene: 7. Germline V gene data show CDR1 as MNHEY and CDR2 as SMNVEV (reference sequence). The CDR3 has 17 residues. This clonotype originated in a human donor who received a COVID-19 vaccine. The chain couples TRBV27 to TRBJ2-1; 11 bases line up with TRBD2. The sequencing used CD4+ T cells from PBMCs cultured without peptide, collected before COVID-19 vaccination. CDR3 region: CASSLYLTSGVDNEQFF. The CDR3, as DNA: TGTGCCAGCAGTTTATACCTGACTAGCGGGGTCGACAATGAGCAGTTCTTC.